A selection of T cell receptor beta chains follows, all from one sample in a study of T cell repertoires in aging, cancer and after chemotherapy. Each CDR3 protein is one row after TCRdb ran MiXCR on the multiplex PCR reads. The data contain under 4,500 distinct CDR3 sequences, about 26% of them singletons. Material: blood. These receptors were collected from a human donor with a solid tumor. Each CDR3 is given with its conserved first and last residue. The D gene is left open where the match is weak. Clone size, where shown, is once, few, many, or a class for clones that have expanded.

>TRBJ2-2|-|-|TRBV7-2
TGTGCCAGCAGCCCTATGATGGAGCTGTTTTTT
CASSPMMELFF
>TRBJ1-5|-|medium-sized|TRBV6-2/TRBV6-3
TGTGCCAGCAGGCAAACTGGGGCCGGTGGGCCCCAGCATTTT
CASRQTGAGGPQHF
>TRBJ2-7|TRBD1|medium-sized|TRBV6-5
TGTGCCAGCAGTTACTCTTGGACAGGGGTTGGCGAGCAGTACTTC
CASSYSWTGVGEQYF
>TRBJ1-1|-|medium-sized|TRBV29-1
TGCAGCGTTGAAGCGTTGCATACTGAAGCTTTCTTT
CSVEALHTEAFF
>TRBJ2-1|-|-|TRBV5-4
TGTGCCAGCAGCTTGGTCGGTAGCTACAATGAGCAGTTCTTC
CASSLVGSYNEQFF
>TRBJ1-1|-|-|TRBV5-5
TGTGCCAGCAGGCCCGGGGGGGGGTTTAAATCGGGGGACACTGAAGCTTTCTTT
CASRPGGGFKSGDTEAFF
>TRBJ1-2|-|medium-sized|TRBV12-3/TRBV12-4
TGTGCCACCTCCCGGCAGGGCGATGGGGGCTACACCTTC
CATSRQGDGGYTF
>TRBJ1-6|-|medium-sized|TRBV19
TGTGCCAGTAGTAGTCGGATAAATTCACCCCTCCACTTT
CASSSRINSPLHF
>TRBJ2-7|-|-|TRBV27
TGTGCCAGCAGCCATCTCGGGACATTTGAATACGAGCAGTACTTC
CASSHLGTFEYEQYF
>TRBJ1-2|TRBD1|once|TRBV19
TGTGCCAGTAGTTCCCGACAGGGGGAAGGGCTCTATGGCTACACCTTC
CASSSRQGEGLYGYTF
>TRBJ1-1|-|-|TRBV24-1
TGTGCCACCAGTGATGGTGGGAACACTGAAGCTTTCTTT
CATSDGGNTEAFF
>TRBJ2-7|-|-|TRBV5-6
TGTGCCAGCAGCTTTGGTGGCTCCCCGGGGGTAGAGCAGTACTTC
CASSFGGSPGVEQYF
>TRBJ2-5|-|medium-sized|TRBV5-4
TGTGCCAGCAGCTTTCGTGGGACCCAGTACTTC
CASSFRGTQYF
>TRBJ2-5|-|few|TRBV6-2/TRBV6-3
TGTGCCAGCAGTTACGGAGTAGAAGAGACCCAGTACTTC
CASSYGVEETQYF
>TRBJ2-6|-|-|TRBV5-1
TGTGCCAGCAGTTTCGGGGAGGCAGGGGGGGCCAACGTCCTGACTTTC
CASSFGEAGGANVLTF
>TRBJ1-1|-|medium-sized|TRBV29-1
TGCAGCGTTGAAGCAAACCTTGGTGGGAACACTGAAGCTTTCTTT
CSVEANLGGNTEAFF
>TRBJ2-7|TRBD1|medium-sized|TRBV18
TGTGCCAGCTCACCGGGACAGGGCGACGAGCAGTACTTC
CASSPGQGDEQYF
>TRBJ2-2|-|medium-sized|TRBV7-6
TGTGCCAGCAGCTTAACCGACAGGAACACCGGGGAGCTGTTTTTT
CASSLTDRNTGELFF
>TRBJ1-1|-|-|TRBV15
TGTGCCACCAGCAGAGATGGGGGCTACACTGAAGCTTTCTTT
CATSRDGGYTEAFF
>TRBJ1-4|TRBD1|-|TRBV29-1
TGCAGCGTTTTGGGACAGGGGGTGGATGAAAAACTGTTTTTT
CSVLGQGVDEKLFF
>TRBJ2-3|TRBD2|few|TRBV5-1
TGCGCCAGCAGCTTGTTTAGCGGGAGAGGCCCAGATACGCAGTATTTT
CASSLFSGRGPDTQYF
>TRBJ1-5|-|-|TRBV4-2
TGTGCCAGCAGCCAGGGCGGGACGAAAGGAGCCCAGCCCCAGCATTTT
CASSQGGTKGAQPQHF
>TRBJ1-3|-|medium-sized|TRBV29-1
TGCAGCGTTGTATTTACAACGCGCGGATCTTACGGAAACACCATATATTTT
CSVVFTTRGSYGNTIYF
>TRBJ2-7|-|medium-sized|TRBV6-4
TGTGCCAGGACGAATAACTACGAGCAGTACTTC
CARTNNYEQYF
>TRBJ1-6|-|-|TRBV11-2
TGTGCCAGCAGCCACGACAGGACCTATAATTCACCCCTCCACTTT
CASSHDRTYNSPLHF
>TRBJ2-3|-|medium-sized|TRBV18
TGTGCCAGCTCACCCCGGGACACAGATACGCAGTATTTT
CASSPRDTDTQYF
>TRBJ2-1|TRBD2|medium-sized|TRBV5-6
TGTGCCAGCAGTCCTCTAGCGGGGTGGGGTGATGAGCAGTTCTTC
CASSPLAGWGDEQFF
>TRBJ1-2|-|medium-sized|TRBV6-5
TGTGCCAGCAGTTTACGGTCAGACTTCGCGACCTACACCTTC
CASSLRSDFATYTF
>TRBJ2-3|-|medium-sized|TRBV6-5
TGTGCCAGCAGCTGGCTAACCAGCACAGATACGCAGTATTTT
CASSWLTSTDTQYF
>TRBJ1-1|TRBD1|few|TRBV7-9
TGTGCCAGCAGCCGGACAGGGATGAACACTGAAGCTTTCTTT
CASSRTGMNTEAFF
>TRBJ2-1|-|-|TRBV29-1
TGCAGTAGCAAGAGGAGGGGAAATGAGCAGTTCTTC
CSSKRRGNEQFF
>TRBJ2-7|-|few|TRBV20-1
TGCAGTGCTAGACCCCTTAGGACGGGGGCATCCTACGAGCAGTACTTC
CSARPLRTGASYEQYF
>TRBJ2-1|-|medium-sized|TRBV6-1
TGTGCCAGCAGTGAAGGCCTAGCAGACTACAATGAGCAGTTCTTC
CASSEGLADYNEQFF
>TRBJ2-7|-|once|TRBV27
TGTGCCAGCAGTTCCCACCTCAGGGGCACCTACGAGCAGTACTTC
CASSSHLRGTYEQYF
>TRBJ2-3|TRBD2|medium-sized|TRBV18
TGTGCCAGCTCACCCCCGGGACTAGCGGGAGCCCCGTACGGCACAGATACGCAGTATTTT
CASSPPGLAGAPYGTDTQYF
>TRBJ2-7|-|-|TRBV10-1
TGCGCCAGCAGTGAGACGCCTTCCGCTTACGAGCAGTACTTC
CASSETPSAYEQYF
>TRBJ2-5|-|-|TRBV5-1
TGCGCCAGCAGCTTGGAGGGCCCCGGGCGGGAGACCCAGTACTTC
CASSLEGPGRETQYF
>TRBJ1-1|-|once|TRBV6-4
TGTGCCAGCAGTGAACAGAAAGACACTGAAGCTTTCTTT
CASSEQKDTEAFF
>TRBJ2-6|TRBD1|medium-sized|TRBV19
TGTGCCAGTAGTATTCCCTCGAGGGGGCCTGGGGCCAACGTCCTGACTTTC
CASSIPSRGPGANVLTF
>TRBJ1-3|-|medium-sized|TRBV30
TGTGCTTCTGGGAGGGGGACGGGAAACACCATATATTTT
CASGRGTGNTIYF
>TRBJ1-4|-|large|TRBV29-1
TGCAGCGTTCTCCGGGACACGAAAGGTGAAAAACTGTTTTTT
CSVLRDTKGEKLFF
>TRBJ2-1|TRBD2|medium-sized|TRBV6-6
TGTGCCAGCAGTTACTCGTCTAGCGGGAGTAGGAATGAGCAGTTCTTC
CASSYSSSGSRNEQFF
>TRBJ1-2|TRBD1|-|TRBV6-1
TGTGCCAGCTATACCGGGACAGGGGCGCAGGGCTACACCTTC
CASYTGTGAQGYTF
>TRBJ1-2|TRBD1|few|TRBV4-2
TGTGCCAGCAGCCGACCGGGACAGCCAAACTATGGCTACACCTTC
CASSRPGQPNYGYTF
>TRBJ2-5|-|medium-sized|TRBV6-4
TGTGCCAGCAGTGACGGGAAGACCCAGTACTTC
CASSDGKTQYF
>TRBJ2-3|-|medium-sized|TRBV6-2/TRBV6-3
TGTGCCAGCACCTCCGTTACGGATACGCAGTATTTT
CASTSVTDTQYF
>TRBJ2-1|-|medium-sized|TRBV7-6
TGTGCCAGCAGCGCGACGGATTACAATGAGCAGTTCTTC
CASSATDYNEQFF
>TRBJ1-1|TRBD1|-|TRBV7-4
TGTGCCAGCAGCTTTAAAACAGGGGCCAACACTGAAGCTTTCTTT
CASSFKTGANTEAFF
>TRBJ2-4|TRBD2|medium-sized|TRBV6-4
TGTGCCAGCAGTGACAGTCGAGGAACTAGCGGCCGAAACATTCAGTACTTC
CASSDSRGTSGRNIQYF
>TRBJ2-7|-|medium-sized|TRBV5-6
TGTGCCAGCAGCCCGCCCCCCCCCGGGACGGACGAGCAGTACTTC
CASSPPPPGTDEQYF
>TRBJ1-2|-|few|TRBV12-3/TRBV12-4
TGTGCCAGCAGTTTAGCAGGTGCCCCAGCTAACTATGGCTACACCTTC
CASSLAGAPANYGYTF
>TRBJ2-1|-|large|TRBV29-1
TGCAGCATGTGGACGCCATCTAGGTACAATGAGCAGTTCTTC
CSMWTPSRYNEQFF